The 21 T cell receptor beta chains in this list originate from one sample, sequenced in a study of cytomegalovirus exposure and HLA in healthy donors. Only in-frame clones appear in the TCRdb table, and some are missing; sequencing was by immunoSEQ multiplex PCR. The sample has some 90,000 clones; 87% are singletons. Sequencing used PBMCs. The source is a woman aged 30 to 39 in good health and CMV-seronegative.

The chain has TRBV27 and TRBJ2-7; D is possibly TRBD1 (5 bases). This CDR3 has 14 amino acids. Trimming removed 5 bases at V and 5 bases at J, with 16 bases between. Germline V gene sequence: CDR1 MNHEY, CDR2 SMNVEV (reference sequence). The CDR3 sequence is CASSTSAGFHEQYF. CDR3 DNA: TGTGCCAGCAGTACCTCGGCAGGGTTCCACGAGCAGTACTTC.

The chain employs TRBV2 and TRBJ1-4; tentatively, D is TRBD1 (6 bases). This CDR3 is built from 19 residues. V lost 3 bases and J lost 0, with 20 bases in between. Germline CDR1 reads SNHLY; CDR2 reads FYNNEI. DNA of the CDR3: TGTGCCAGCAGTGATGGGGGGGAAACGGACAGCCCAACTAATGAAAAACTGTTTTTT. Translation: CASSDGGETDSPTNEKLFF.

This chain connects TRBV18 to TRBJ1-6; D is possibly TRBD1 (6 bases). CDR1 and CDR2 (germline): KGHSH, LQKENI. This CDR3 comprises 16 residues. V was shortened by 3 bases and J by 7 bases, with 16 bases between the two germline ends. The CDR3, as DNA: TGTGCCAGCTCACCTGGGCCAGGGACATCCAATTCACCCCTCCACTTT. This gives the protein CASSPGPGTSNSPLHF.

This chain uses TRBV27 with TRBJ2-7; 9 nucleotides line up with TRBD1. Looked up from germline, CDR1 is MNHEY and CDR2 is SMNVEV (reference sequence). CDR3 length equals 15 residues. J gave up 3 bases and V 6 bases, and 9 bases lay outside the gene matches. Here the CDR3 DNA reads TGTGCCAGCAGCCGAGAGGGACAGGGCTACTACGAGCAGTACTTC. Its translation is CASSREGQGYYEQYF.

The chain is built from TRBV11-3 and TRBJ2-6, with D perhaps matching TRBD1 (5 bases). Deletions cut 3 bases from V and 2 bases from J, with 17 bases between. This CDR3 contains 18 residues. Germline assignment: CDR1 SGHNT and CDR2 YENEEA. In nucleotides, the CDR3 is TGTGCCAGCAGCTTTACGGGCAGGGCGCAGGCTGGGGCCAACGTCCTGACTTTC. Translating it yields CASSFTGRAQAGANVLTF. Looking up the rest from reference TRBV11-3 and TRBJ2-6 gives the full variable domain: EAGVVQSPRYKIIEKKQPVAFWCNPISGHNTLYWYLQNLGQGPELLIRYENEEAVDDSQLPKDRFSAERLKGVDSTLKIQPAELGDSAVYLCASSFTGRAQAGANVLTFGAGSRLTVL.

V gene TRBV9 combines with J gene TRBJ2-1, with 13 bases that match TRBD2. Looked up from germline, CDR1 is SGDLS and CDR2 is YYNGEE. The CDR3 spans 14 residues. V lost 7 bases to trimming and J lost 4 bases; unmatched junction nucleotides: 2. The CDR3 nucleotides read TGTGCCAGCGGGACTAGCGGGGCTTACAATGAGCAGTTCTTC. It translates to CASGTSGAYNEQFF.

The V call is TRBV6-5, the J call TRBJ2-7; 10 nucleotides line up with TRBD2. Germline-derived CDR1 and CDR2 are MNHEY and SVGAGI. The V and J ends lost 0 bases and 3 bases, in that order; junction bases with no gene match: 5. The CDR3 runs 16 residues. CDR3 bases: TGTGCCAGCAGTTACTCACTAGCGGGGCTCAACTACGAGCAGTACTTC. It codes for CASSYSLAGLNYEQYF.

The chain links TRBV7-2 to TRBJ2-5, with D hard to call. Trimming cost V 6 bases and J 4 bases, with 9 bases left between them. This CDR3 contains 12 residues. Looked up from germline, CDR1 is SGHTA and CDR2 is FQGNSA. This CDR3 reads CASSFIGETQYF. DNA of the CDR3: TGTGCCAGCAGTTTTATCGGAGAGACCCAGTACTTC.

In DNA, the CDR3 is TGTGCCAGCAGTATTCAGCGGGGGAAGCAGTTCTTC. It codes for CASSIQRGKQFF. The rearrangement uses TRBV7-9 and TRBJ2-1; TRBD2 matches at 8 bases. Germline V gene lookup returns CDR1 SEHNR and CDR2 FQNEAQ (reference sequence). The trim removed 6 bases at V and 11 bases at J, leaving 6 bases unmatched. This CDR3 comprises 12 residues.

J is TRBJ2-2 and V is TRBV27; 9 bases agree with TRBD1. Germline CDR1 reads MNHEY; CDR2 reads SMNVEV (reference sequence). The V segment lost 6 bases and the J segment 8 bases; nucleotides outside the gene matches: 10. CDR3 length: 15 amino acids. The CDR3 nucleotides are TGTGCCAGCAGACCGTACAGGGGGCTGGGGGGGGAGCTGTTTTTT. Translated: CASRPYRGLGGELFF.

The rearrangement uses TRBV7-7 and TRBJ2-5; D not resolved. CDR3 length: 13 amino acids. The ends were cut back, 1 base at V and 2 bases at J, with 5 bases in the middle. Germline CDR1 is SSHAT and CDR2 is FNYEAQ (reference sequence). The CDR3 bases are TGTGCCAGCAGCTTAGGACTTCAAGAGACCCAGTACTTC. It yields the protein CASSLGLQETQYF. The full variable domain, in which reference TRBV7-7 and TRBJ2-5 provide the parts outside the CDR3, is GAGVSQSPRYKVTKRGQDVTLRCDPISSHATLYWYQQALGQGPEFLTYFNYEAQPDKSGLPSDRFSAERPEGSISTLTIQRTEQRDSAMYRCASSLGLQETQYFGPGTRLLVL.

This clone was picked up one time. The gene calls are TRBV25-1 and TRBJ2-5; D possibly corresponds to TRBD2 (6 bases). V was trimmed by 5 bases and J by 5 bases, leaving 21 bases between them. Germline lookup yields CDR1 MGHDK and CDR2 SYGVNS. The CDR3 runs 16 residues. The CDR3 loop reads CASSPRPEGLRETQYF. CDR3 sequence (DNA): TGTGCCAGCAGTCCCCGTCCGGAGGGGTTGAGGGAGACCCAGTACTTC. The full variable domain, with the rest looked up from reference TRBV25-1 and TRBJ2-5, is EADIYQTPRYLVIGTGKKITLECSQTMGHDKMYWYQQDPGMELHLIHYSYGVNSTEKGDLSSESTVSRIRTEHFPLTLESARPSHTSQYLCASSPRPEGLRETQYFGPGTRLLVL.

The CDR3 is CASSGREVLNTGELFF. CDR3 DNA: TGTGCCAGCAGTGGGCGGGAGGTCTTGAACACCGGGGAGCTGTTTTTT. This sequence joins TRBV27 and TRBJ2-2; TRBD2 agrees at 8 bases. The ends lost 5 bases at V and 1 base at J; junction bases unmatched: 6. This CDR3 is built from 16 residues. CDR1 is MNHEY, CDR2 SMNVEV, per germline (reference sequence).

The sample holds many counts of this clone. The chain uses TRBV5-1 and TRBJ2-2, with D perhaps matching TRBD2 (6 bases). The germline gives CDR1 SGHRS, CDR2 YFSETQ. There are 16 residues in the CDR3. V was cut by 1 base and J by 8 bases, with 18 bases left in between. The CDR3 loop reads CASSLFMDSGSGELFF. The CDR3 nucleotides are TGCGCCAGCAGCTTGTTTATGGACTCCGGGAGTGGGGAGCTGTTTTTT. The full variable domain, its missing parts supplied by reference TRBV5-1 and TRBJ2-2, is KAGVTQTPRYLIKTRGQQVTLSCSPISGHRSVSWYQQTPGQGLQFLFEYFSETQRNKGNFPGRFSGRQFSNSRSEMNVSTLELGDSALYLCASSLFMDSGSGELFFGEGSRLTVL.

This clone occurred once. This rearrangement joins TRBV19 to TRBJ1-6; possibly TRBD1 for D (5 bases). The V end lost 4 bases, the J end lost 10 bases, and 11 bases lay between the germline ends. The CDR3 has 13 residues. Germline values: CDR1 LNHDA, CDR2 SQIVND (reference sequence). CDR3 residues: CASSREGNSPLHF. The CDR3 DNA is TGTGCCAGTAGTAGGGAGGGGAACTCACCCCTCCACTTT.

This chain links TRBV18 with TRBJ1-2; weak D call: TRBD1 (6 bases). The CDR3 covers 16 residues. Germline lookup yields CDR1 KGHSH and CDR2 LQKENI. V gave up 2 bases and J gave up 5 bases, with 18 bases separating them. CDR3 region: CASSPLDSPLGYGYTF. DNA of the CDR3: TGTGCCAGCTCACCATTGGACAGCCCCCTGGGTTATGGCTACACCTTC.

Comment on this clone: Other DNA sequences in this specimen translate into the identical CDR3. The V and J genes are TRBV6-5 and TRBJ1-6; D unclear. Germline CDR1 reads MNHEY; CDR2 reads SVGAGI. This CDR3 has 14 amino acids. Trimming removed 8 bases from V and 0 bases from J, with 8 bases in between. The CDR3 sequence: CASGRSSYNSPLHF. CDR3 in DNA: TGTGCCAGCGGTCGGAGCTCCTATAATTCACCCCTCCACTTT.

The gene calls are TRBV2 and TRBJ2-5; weak D call: TRBD1 (6 bases). The germline gives CDR1 SNHLY, CDR2 FYNNEI. This CDR3 spans 13 amino acids. With 6 bases removed from V and 2 bases from J, the gap between germline ends came to 10 bases. The chain's CDR3 is CASRAGAQETQYF. The CDR3 DNA reads as TGTGCCAGCAGGGCAGGGGCGCAAGAGACCCAGTACTTC.

V gene TRBV27 combines with J gene TRBJ2-2; 7 nucleotides match TRBD1. The V segment lost 3 bases and the J segment 6 bases; nucleotides outside the gene matches: 7. Germline V CDR1 and CDR2: MNHEY, SMNVEV (reference sequence). This CDR3 has 15 amino acids. The CDR3 DNA follows: TGTGCCAGCAGTTTCTTTCCCGACAGGGCCGGGGAGCTGTTTTTT. As protein: CASSFFPDRAGELFF.

This rearrangement joins TRBV7-8 to TRBJ2-7; 10 positions agree with TRBD1. Germline V gene lookup returns CDR1 SGHVS and CDR2 FQNEAQ. The junction had 4 bases not matched to a gene; V was cut back by 4 bases and J by 4 bases. The CDR3 contains 14 residues. The CDR3 sequence: CASSWGTGEYEQYF. DNA of the CDR3: TGTGCCAGCAGCTGGGGGACAGGGGAATACGAGCAGTACTTC.

The chain recombines TRBV2 with TRBJ2-5, with D possibly matching TRBD1 (5 bases). Trimming removed 2 bases at V and 0 bases at J, with 7 bases between. The CDR3 totals 14 residues. Germline V gene lookup returns CDR1 SNHLY and CDR2 FYNNEI. The CDR3 bases are TGTGCCAGCAGTGAAATGACAGACCAAGAGACCCAGTACTTC. Translated: CASSEMTDQETQYF.